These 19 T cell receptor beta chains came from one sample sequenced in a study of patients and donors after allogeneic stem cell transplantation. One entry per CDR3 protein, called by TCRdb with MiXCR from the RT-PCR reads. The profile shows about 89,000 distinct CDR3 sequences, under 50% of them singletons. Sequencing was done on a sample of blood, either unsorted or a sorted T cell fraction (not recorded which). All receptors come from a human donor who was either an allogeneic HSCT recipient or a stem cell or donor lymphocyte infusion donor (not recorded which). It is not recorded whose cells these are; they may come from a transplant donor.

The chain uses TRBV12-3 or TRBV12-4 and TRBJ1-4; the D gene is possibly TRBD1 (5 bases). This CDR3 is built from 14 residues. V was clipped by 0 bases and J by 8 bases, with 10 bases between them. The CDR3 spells CASSLALWGEKLFF. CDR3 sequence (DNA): TGTGCCAGCAGTTTAGCTCTTTGGGGCGAAAAACTGTTTTTT.

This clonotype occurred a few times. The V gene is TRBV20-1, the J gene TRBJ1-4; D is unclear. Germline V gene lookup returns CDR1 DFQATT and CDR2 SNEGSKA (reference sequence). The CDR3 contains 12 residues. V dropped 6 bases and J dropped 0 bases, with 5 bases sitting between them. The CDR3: CSATTTNEKLFF. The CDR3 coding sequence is TGCAGTGCCACTACAACTAATGAAAAACTGTTTTTT.

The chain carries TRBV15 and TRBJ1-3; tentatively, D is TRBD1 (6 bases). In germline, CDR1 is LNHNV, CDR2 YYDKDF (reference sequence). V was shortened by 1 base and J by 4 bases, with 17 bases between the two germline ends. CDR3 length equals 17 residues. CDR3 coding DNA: TGTGCCACCAGCAGAGTAGGAACAGGGAAAGCAGGAAACACCATATATTTT. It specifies CATSRVGTGKAGNTIYF.

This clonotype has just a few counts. DNA for the CDR3: TGTGCCAGCAGCCCAGGGGGGGGCGCGACCCATAGCAATCAGCCCCAGCATTTT. This sequence encodes CASSPGGGATHSNQPQHF. J is TRBJ1-5 and V is TRBV7-2, with TRBD1 matching 7 bases. The CDR3 has 18 amino acids. J lost 0 bases, V lost 5 bases, and 13 bases had no gene match. Germline CDR1 and CDR2: SGHTA and FQGNSA.

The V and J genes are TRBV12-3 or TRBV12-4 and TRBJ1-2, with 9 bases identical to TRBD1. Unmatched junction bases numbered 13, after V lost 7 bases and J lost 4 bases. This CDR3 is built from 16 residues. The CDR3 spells CASTPSDRGLVYGYTF. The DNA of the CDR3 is TGTGCCAGCACCCCTTCGGACAGGGGCTTAGTCTATGGCTACACCTTC.

DNA for the CDR3: TGTGCCAGCAGCCCTACGTCCGGCCCCGGGAGGGCCTACAATGAGCAGTTCTTC. This codes for CASSPTSGPGRAYNEQFF. J is TRBJ2-1 and V is TRBV5-6; 8 bases map to TRBD2. The CDR3 has 18 residues. The trim removed 4 bases at V and 2 bases at J, leaving 14 bases unmatched. The V gene's germline CDR1 is SGHDT and CDR2 YYEEEE.

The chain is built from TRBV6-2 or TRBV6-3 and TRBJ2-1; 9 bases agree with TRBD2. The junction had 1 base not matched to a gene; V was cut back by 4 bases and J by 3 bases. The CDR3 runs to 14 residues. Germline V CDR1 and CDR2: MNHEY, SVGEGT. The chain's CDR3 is CASSWTSVYNEQFF. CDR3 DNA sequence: TGTGCCAGCAGTTGGACTAGCGTCTACAATGAGCAGTTCTTC.

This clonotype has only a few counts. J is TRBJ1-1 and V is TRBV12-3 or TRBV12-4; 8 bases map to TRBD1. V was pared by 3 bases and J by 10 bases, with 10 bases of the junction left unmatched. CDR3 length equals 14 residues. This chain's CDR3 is CASSFLRTGSGAFF. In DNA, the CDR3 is TGTGCCAGCAGTTTCTTACGGACAGGGAGCGGAGCTTTCTTT.

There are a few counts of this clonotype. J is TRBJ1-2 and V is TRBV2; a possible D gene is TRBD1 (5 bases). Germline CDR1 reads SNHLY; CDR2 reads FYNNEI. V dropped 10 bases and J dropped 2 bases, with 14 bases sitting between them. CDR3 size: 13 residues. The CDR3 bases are TGTGCCACCACTCTCAGGGAAAACTATGGCTACACCTTC. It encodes CATTLRENYGYTF. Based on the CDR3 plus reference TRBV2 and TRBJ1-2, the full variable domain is EPEVTQTPSHQVTQMGQEVILRCVPISNHLYFYWYRQILGQKVEFLVSFYNNEISEKSEIFDDQFSVERPDGSNFTLKIRSTKLEDSAMYFCATTLRENYGYTFGSGTRLTVV.

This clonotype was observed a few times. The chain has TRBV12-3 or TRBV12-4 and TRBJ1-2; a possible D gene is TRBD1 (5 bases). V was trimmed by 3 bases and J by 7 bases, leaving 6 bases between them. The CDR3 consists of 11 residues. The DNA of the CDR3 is TGTGCCAGCAGTTTCGGGGCTGGCTACACCTTC. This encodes CASSFGAGYTF.

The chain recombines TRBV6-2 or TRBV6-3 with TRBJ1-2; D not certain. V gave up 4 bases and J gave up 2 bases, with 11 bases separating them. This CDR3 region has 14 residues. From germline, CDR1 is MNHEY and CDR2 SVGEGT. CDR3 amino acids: CASSSGITNYGYTF. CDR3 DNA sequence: TGTGCCAGCAGTTCCGGCATCACGAACTATGGCTACACCTTC.

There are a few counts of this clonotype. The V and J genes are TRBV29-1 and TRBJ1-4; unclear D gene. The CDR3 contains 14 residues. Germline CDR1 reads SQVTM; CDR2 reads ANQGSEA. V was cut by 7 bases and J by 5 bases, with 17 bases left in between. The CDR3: CSGLAANENEKLFF. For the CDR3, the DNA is TGCAGCGGCCTAGCGGCCAACGAGAATGAAAAACTGTTTTTT.

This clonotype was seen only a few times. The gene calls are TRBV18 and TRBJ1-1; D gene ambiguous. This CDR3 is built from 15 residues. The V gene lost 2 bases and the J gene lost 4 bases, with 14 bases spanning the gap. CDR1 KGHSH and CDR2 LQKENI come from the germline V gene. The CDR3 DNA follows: TGTGCCAGCTCACCAACTGAAAGGGTTCCCACTGAAGCTTTCTTT. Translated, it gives CASSPTERVPTEAFF.

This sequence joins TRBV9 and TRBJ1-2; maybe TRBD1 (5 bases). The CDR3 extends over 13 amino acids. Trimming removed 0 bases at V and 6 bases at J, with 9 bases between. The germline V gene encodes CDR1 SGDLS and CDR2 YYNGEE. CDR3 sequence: CASSVGRANGYTF. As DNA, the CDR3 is TGTGCCAGCAGCGTAGGCAGGGCCAATGGCTACACCTTC.

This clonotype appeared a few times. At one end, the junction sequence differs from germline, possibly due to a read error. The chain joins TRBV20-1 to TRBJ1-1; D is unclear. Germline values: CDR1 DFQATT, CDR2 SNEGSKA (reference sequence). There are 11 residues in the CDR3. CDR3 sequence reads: CSAREDPEAFF. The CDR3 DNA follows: TGCAGTGCTAGAGAGGACCCTGAGGCTTTCTTT.

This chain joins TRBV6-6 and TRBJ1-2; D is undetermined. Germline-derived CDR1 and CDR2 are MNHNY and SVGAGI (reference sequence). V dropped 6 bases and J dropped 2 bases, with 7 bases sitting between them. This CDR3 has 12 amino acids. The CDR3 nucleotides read TGTGCCAGCAGAACACCCAACTATGGCTACACCTTC. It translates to CASRTPNYGYTF.

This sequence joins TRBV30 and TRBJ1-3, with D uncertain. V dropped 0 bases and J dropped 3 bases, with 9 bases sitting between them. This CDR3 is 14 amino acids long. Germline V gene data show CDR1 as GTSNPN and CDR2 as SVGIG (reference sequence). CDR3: CAWSVHDGGNTIYF. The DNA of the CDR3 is TGTGCCTGGAGTGTCCACGATGGTGGAAACACCATATATTTT.

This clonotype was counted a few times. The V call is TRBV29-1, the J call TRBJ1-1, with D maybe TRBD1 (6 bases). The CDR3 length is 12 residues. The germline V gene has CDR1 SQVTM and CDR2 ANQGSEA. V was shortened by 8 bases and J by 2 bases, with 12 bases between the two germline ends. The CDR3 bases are TGCAGCACCCGGGGGCTAAACACTGAAGCTTTCTTT. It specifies CSTRGLNTEAFF. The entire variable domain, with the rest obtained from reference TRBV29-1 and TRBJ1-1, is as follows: SAVISQKPSRDICQRGTSLTIQCQVDSQVTMMFWYRQQPGQSLTLIATANQGSEATYESGFVIDKFPISRPNLTFSTLTVSNMSPEDSSIYLCSTRGLNTEAFFGQGTRLTVV.

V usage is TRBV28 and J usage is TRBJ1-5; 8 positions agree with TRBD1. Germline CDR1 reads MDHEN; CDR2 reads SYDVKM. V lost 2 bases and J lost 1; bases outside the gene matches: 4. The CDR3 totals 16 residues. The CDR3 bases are TGTGCCAGCAGTTTAGGTCAGGGGGCAAGCAATCAGCCCCAGCATTTT. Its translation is CASSLGQGASNQPQHF.